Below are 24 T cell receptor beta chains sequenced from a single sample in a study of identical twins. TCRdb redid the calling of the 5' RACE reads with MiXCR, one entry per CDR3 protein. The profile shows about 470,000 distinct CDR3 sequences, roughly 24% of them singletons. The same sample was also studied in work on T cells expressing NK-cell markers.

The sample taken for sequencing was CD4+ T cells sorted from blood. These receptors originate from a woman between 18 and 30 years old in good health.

In nucleotides, the CDR3 is TGTGCCAGCTCAAGCAACCGGGACTCGCGGGGTGAGCAGTACTTC. This codes for CASSSNRDSRGEQYF. The rearrangement links TRBV18 to TRBJ2-7, with D possibly matching TRBD2 (6 bases). CDR3 length: 15 amino acids. Germline lookup yields CDR1 KGHSH and CDR2 LQKENI. Trimming left V 5 bases short and J 7 bases short, with 21 bases between.

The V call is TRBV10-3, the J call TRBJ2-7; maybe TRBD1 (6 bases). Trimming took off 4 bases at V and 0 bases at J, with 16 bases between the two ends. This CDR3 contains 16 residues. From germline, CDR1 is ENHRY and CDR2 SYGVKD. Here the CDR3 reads CAISGGGIGSSYEQYF. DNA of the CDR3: TGTGCCATCAGTGGAGGGGGAATAGGGAGCTCCTACGAGCAGTACTTC.

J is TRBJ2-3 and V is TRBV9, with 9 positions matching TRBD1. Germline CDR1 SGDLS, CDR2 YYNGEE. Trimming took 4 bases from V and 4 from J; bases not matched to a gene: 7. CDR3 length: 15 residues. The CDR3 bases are TGTGCCAGCAGCAAGGACAGGGGAGGGCCAGATACGCAGTATTTT. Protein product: CASSKDRGGPDTQYF. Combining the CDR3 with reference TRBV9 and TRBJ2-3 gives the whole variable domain DSGVTQTPKHLITATGQRVTLRCSPRSGDLSVYWYQQSLDQGLQFLIQYYNGEERAKGNILERFSAQQFPDLHSELNLSSLELGDSALYFCASSKDRGGPDTQYFGPGTRLTVL.

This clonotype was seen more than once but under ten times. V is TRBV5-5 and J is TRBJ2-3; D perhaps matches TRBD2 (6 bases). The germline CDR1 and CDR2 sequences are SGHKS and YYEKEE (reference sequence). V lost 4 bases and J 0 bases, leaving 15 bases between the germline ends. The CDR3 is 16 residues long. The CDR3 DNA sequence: TGTGCCAGCAGCGGAGGAATTAGCGGTAGCACAGATACGCAGTATTTT. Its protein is CASSGGISGSTDTQYF.

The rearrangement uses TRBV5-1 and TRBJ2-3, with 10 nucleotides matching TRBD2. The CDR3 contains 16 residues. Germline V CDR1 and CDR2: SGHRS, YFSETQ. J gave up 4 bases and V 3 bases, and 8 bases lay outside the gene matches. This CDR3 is CASSSRLAGPADTQYF. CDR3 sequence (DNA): TGCGCCAGCAGCTCCCGACTAGCGGGTCCGGCAGATACGCAGTATTTT.

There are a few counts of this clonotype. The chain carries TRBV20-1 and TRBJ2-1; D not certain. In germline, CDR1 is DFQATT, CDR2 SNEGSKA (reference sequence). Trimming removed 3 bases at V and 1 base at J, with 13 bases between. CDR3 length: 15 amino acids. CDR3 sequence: CSASVPLISYNEQFF. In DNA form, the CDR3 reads TGCAGTGCTAGTGTACCACTCATATCCTACAATGAGCAGTTCTTC.

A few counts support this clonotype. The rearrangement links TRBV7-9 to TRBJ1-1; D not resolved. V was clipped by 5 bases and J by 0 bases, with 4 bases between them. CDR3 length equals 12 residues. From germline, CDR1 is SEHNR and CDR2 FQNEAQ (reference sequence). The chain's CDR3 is CASSAVNTEAFF. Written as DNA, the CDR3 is TGTGCCAGCAGCGCTGTGAACACTGAAGCTTTCTTT.

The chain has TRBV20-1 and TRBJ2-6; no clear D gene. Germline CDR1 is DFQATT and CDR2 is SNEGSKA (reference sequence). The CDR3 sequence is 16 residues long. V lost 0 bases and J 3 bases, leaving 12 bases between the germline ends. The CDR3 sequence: CSARDPAWGGANVLTF. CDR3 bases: TGCAGTGCTAGAGATCCAGCATGGGGTGGGGCCAACGTCCTGACTTTC.

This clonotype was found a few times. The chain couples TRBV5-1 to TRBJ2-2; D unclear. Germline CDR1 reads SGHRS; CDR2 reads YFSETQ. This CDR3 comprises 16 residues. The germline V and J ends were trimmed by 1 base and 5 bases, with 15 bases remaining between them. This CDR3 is CASSLFSGSGTGELFF. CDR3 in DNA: TGCGCCAGCAGCTTGTTTTCGGGTTCTGGTACCGGGGAGCTGTTTTTT.

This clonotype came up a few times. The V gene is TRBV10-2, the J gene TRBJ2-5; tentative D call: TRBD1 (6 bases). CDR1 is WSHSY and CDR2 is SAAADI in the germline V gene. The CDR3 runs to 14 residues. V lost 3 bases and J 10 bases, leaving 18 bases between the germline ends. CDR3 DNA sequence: TGCGCCAGCAGTGAAATAGTTCCTTCAGGGGACCAGTACTTC. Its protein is CASSEIVPSGDQYF.

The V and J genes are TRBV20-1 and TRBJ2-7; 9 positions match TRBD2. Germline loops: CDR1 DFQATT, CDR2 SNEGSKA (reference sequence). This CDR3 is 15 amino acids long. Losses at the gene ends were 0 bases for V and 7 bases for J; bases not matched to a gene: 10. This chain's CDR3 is CSARDRQRGASEQYF. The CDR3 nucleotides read TGCAGTGCTAGAGATCGCCAGCGGGGGGCCTCGGAGCAGTACTTC.

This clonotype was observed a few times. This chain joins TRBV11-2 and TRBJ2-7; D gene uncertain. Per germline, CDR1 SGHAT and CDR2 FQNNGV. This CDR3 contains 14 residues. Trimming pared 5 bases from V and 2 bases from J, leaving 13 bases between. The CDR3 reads CASSRTTLTYEQYF. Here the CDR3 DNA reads TGTGCCAGCAGCAGAACGACACTGACCTACGAGCAGTACTTC.

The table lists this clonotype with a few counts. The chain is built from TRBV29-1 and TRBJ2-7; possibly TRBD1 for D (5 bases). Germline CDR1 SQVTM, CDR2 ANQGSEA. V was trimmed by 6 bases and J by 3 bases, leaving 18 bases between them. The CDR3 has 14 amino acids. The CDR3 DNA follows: TGCAGCGTCGTGAAGACAGTCGACCTCTACGAGCAGTACTTC. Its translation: CSVVKTVDLYEQYF.

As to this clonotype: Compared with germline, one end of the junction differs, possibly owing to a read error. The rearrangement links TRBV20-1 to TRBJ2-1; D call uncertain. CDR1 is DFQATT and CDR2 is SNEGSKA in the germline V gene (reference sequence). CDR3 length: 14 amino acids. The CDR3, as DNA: TGCAGTGCTAGCCACATACTCTCCTGCAATGAGCAGTTCTTC. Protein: CSASHILSCNEQFF.

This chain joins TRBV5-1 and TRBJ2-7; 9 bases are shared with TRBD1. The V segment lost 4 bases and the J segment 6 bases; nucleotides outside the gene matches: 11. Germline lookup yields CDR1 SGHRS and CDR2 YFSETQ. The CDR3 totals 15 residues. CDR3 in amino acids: CASSGARDRASEQYF. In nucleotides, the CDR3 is TGCGCCAGCAGCGGGGCTAGGGACAGGGCCTCCGAGCAGTACTTC.

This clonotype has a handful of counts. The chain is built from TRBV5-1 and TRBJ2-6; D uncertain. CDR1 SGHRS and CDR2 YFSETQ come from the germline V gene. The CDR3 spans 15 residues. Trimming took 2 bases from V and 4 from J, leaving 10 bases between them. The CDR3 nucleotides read TGCGCCAGCAGCTTTGTTGCAGCGGGGGCCAACGTCCTGACTTTC. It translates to CASSFVAAGANVLTF.

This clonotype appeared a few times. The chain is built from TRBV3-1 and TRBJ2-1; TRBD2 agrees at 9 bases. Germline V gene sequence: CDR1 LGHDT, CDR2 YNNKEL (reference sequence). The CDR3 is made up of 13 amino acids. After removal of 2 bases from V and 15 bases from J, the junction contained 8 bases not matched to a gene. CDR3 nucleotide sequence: TGTGCCAGCAGCCAATTTAGCGGGGGCCATGGGTTCTTC. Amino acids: CASSQFSGGHGFF.

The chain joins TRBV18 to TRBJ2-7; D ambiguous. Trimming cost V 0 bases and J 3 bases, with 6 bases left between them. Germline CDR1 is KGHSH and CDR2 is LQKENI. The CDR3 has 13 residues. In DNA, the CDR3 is TGTGCCAGCTCACCACCGGTCGGCTACGAGCAGTACTTC. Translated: CASSPPVGYEQYF. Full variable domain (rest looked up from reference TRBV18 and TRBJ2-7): NAGVMQNPRHLVRRRGQEARLRCSPMKGHSHVYWYRQLPEEGLKFMVYLQKENIIDESGMPKERFSAEFPKEGPSILRIQQVVRGDSAAYFCASSPPVGYEQYFGPGTRLTVT.

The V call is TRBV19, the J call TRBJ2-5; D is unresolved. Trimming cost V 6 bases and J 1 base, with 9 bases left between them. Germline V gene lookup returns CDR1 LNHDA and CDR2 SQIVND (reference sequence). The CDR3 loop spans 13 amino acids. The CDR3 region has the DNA TGTGCCAGTAGAGCCTCCGGCCAAGAGACCCAGTACTTC. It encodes CASRASGQETQYF.

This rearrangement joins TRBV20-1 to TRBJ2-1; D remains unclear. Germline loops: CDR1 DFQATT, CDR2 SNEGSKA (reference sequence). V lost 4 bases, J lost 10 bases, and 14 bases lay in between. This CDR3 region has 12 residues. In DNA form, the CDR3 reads TGCAGTGCTACTAAAGAGAAGTGGGAGCAGTTCTTC. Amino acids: CSATKEKWEQFF.

This CDR3 reads CSVAGSRLKGTDTQYF. As DNA, the CDR3 is TGCAGCGTTGCTGGGTCCCGACTCAAGGGAACAGATACGCAGTATTTT. This chain connects TRBV29-1 to TRBJ2-3; no clear D gene. The CDR3 loop spans 16 amino acids. V lost 4 bases to trimming and J lost 3 bases, with 20 bases between them. Germline CDR1 reads SQVTM; CDR2 reads ANQGSEA.

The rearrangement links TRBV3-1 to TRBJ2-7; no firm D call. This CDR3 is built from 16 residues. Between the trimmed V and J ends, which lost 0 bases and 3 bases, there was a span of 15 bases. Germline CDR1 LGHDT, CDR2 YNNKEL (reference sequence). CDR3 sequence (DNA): TGTGCCAGCAGCCAAGAAATCGGCAGCGTCAACTACGAGCAGTACTTC. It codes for CASSQEIGSVNYEQYF.

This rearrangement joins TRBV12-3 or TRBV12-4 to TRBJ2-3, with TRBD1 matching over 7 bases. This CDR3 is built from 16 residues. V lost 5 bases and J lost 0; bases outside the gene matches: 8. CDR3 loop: CASSPSGQYSTDTQYF. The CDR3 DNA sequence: TGTGCCAGCAGTCCATCGGGACAGTATAGCACAGATACGCAGTATTTT.

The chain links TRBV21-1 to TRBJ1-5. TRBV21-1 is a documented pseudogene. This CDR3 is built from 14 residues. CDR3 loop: CASSKTFCNQPQHF. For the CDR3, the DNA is TGTGCCAGCAGCAAAACATTTTGCAATCAGCCCCAGCATTTT.